This T cell receptor beta chain was identified during a study of shared clonotypes between healthy human individuals. Study background: Two women and a few men aged 18 to 49 made up the donors.

Whole-study results and caveats: The expectation was that sequencing depth would affect clonotype sharing among donors.

With 5 bases clipped from V and 6 bases from J, the junction kept 6 bases outside the gene matches. The CDR3 is 13 amino acids. Germline V gene sequence: CDR1 SGHAT, CDR2 FQNNGV. This clone was counted only a few times. Its target is unknown. Unsorted samples, those not sorted, used approximately 90 million PBMCs for genomic DNA. Authors' data handling: Junction-only sequences without quality scores were provided by ImmunoSEQ, so filtering was different. Produced via immunoSEQ multiplex PCR; TCRdb's table is partial and in-frame only. V and J calls and clone size are given by that table; D and trimming were obtained from the DNA. The table has around 450,000 clones, about 85% seen once.

Sequencing was done on a sample of PBMCs. The V gene is TRBV11-2, the J gene TRBJ2-7; TRBD1 matches 8 bases. The clonotype comes from a woman between 40 and 55 years old in good health. Some clones in this sample may be carry-over from other donors' samples. In DNA, the CDR3 is TGTGCCAGCAGCCTAGGACAGGGCCTCGAGCAGTACTTC. It yields the protein CASSLGQGLEQYF.